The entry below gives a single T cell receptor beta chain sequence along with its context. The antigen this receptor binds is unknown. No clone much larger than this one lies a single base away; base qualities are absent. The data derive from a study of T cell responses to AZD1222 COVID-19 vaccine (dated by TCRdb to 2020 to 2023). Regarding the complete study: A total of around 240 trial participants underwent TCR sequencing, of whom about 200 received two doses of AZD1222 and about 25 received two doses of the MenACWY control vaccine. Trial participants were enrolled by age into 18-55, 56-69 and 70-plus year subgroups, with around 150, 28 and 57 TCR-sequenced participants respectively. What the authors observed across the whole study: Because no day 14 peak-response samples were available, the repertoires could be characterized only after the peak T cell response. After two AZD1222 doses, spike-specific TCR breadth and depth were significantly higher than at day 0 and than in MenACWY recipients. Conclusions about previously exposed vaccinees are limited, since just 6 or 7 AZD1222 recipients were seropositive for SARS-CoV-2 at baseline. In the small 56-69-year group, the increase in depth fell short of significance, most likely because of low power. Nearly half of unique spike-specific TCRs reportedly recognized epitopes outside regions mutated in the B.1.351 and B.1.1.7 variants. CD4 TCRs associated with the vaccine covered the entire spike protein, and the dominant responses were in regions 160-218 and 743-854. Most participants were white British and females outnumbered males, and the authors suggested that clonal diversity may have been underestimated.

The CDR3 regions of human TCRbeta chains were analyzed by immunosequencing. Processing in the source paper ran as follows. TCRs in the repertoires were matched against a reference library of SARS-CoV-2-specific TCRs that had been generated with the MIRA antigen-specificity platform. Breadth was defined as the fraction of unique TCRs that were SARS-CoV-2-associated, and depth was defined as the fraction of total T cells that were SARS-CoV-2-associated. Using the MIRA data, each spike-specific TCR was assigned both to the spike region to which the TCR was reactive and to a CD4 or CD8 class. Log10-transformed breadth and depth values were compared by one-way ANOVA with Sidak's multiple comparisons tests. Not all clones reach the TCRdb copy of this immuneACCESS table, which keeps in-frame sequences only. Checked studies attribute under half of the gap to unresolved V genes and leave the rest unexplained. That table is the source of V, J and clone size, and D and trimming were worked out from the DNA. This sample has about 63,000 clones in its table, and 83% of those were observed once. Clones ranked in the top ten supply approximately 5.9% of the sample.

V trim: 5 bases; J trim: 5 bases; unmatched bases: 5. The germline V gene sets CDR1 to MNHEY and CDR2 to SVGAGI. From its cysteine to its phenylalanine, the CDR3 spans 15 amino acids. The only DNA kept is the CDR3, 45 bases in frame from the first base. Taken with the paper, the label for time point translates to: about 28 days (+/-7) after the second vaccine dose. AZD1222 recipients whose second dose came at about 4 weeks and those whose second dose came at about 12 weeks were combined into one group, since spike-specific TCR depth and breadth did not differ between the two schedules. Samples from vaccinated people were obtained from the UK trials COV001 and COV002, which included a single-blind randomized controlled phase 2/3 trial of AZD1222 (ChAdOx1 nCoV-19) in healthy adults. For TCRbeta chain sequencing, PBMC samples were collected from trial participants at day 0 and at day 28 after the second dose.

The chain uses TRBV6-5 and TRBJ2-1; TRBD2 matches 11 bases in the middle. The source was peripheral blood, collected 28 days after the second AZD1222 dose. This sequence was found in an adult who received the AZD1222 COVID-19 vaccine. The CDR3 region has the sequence CASSRSSGGNNEQFF. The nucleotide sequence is TGTGCCAGCAGTAGATCTAGCGGGGGGAACAATGAGCAGTTCTTC.